A single sample gave rise to the 18 T cell receptor beta chains below, sequenced in a study of PD-1 blockade in classical Hodgkin lymphoma. Time point meaning: cycle 4 day 1 (C4D1), after around six weeks of nivolumab. In every patient, relapse followed autologous stem cell transplantation, while exposure to brentuximab vedotin differed. Magnetic negative selection of thawed PBMCs was the method by which CD4+ T cells were purified. Clones were sequenced by immunoSEQ multiplex PCR, and TCRdb holds only the in-frame ones, with some missing. This table has around 18,000 clones, roughly 80% appearing once. Sequenced material: CD4+ T cells from blood, taken before the fourth cycle of nivolumab. These TCRs come from a human donor with classical Hodgkin lymphoma.

The chain employs TRBV7-2 and TRBJ2-5; 11 nucleotides match TRBD2. Germline lookup yields CDR1 SGHTA and CDR2 FQGNSA. Losses at the gene ends were 1 base for V and 7 bases for J; bases not matched to a gene: 11. CDR3 length: 17 residues. The CDR3 loop is CASSLEPGLAGLGTQYF. CDR3 in DNA: TGTGCCAGCAGCTTAGAACCCGGACTAGCGGGCCTTGGGACCCAGTACTTC. Looking up the rest from reference TRBV7-2 and TRBJ2-5 gives the full variable domain: GAGVSQSPSNKVTEKGKDVELRCDPISGHTALYWYRQSLGQGLEFLIYFQGNSAPDKSGLPSDRFSAERTGGSVSTLTIQRTQQEDSAVYLCASSLEPGLAGLGTQYFGPGTRLLVL.

The V and J genes are TRBV4-2 and TRBJ1-6, with D uncertain. The CDR3 totals 14 residues. Germline V gene data show CDR1 as LGHNA and CDR2 as YNFKEQ. Trimming stripped 0 bases from V and 9 bases from J, with 9 bases between. CDR3 nucleotide sequence: TGTGCCAGCAGCCAAGAGGAGTGGGGTTCACCCCTCCACTTT. Protein: CASSQEEWGSPLHF.

The count of this clone is one. V gene TRBV2 combines with J gene TRBJ2-5, with 7 positions matching TRBD2. V lost 6 bases to trimming and J lost 1 base; unmatched junction nucleotides: 2. This CDR3 has 13 residues. Looked up from germline, CDR1 is SNHLY and CDR2 is FYNNEI. The CDR3 protein is CASRASGQETQYF. Written as DNA, the CDR3 is TGTGCCAGCAGGGCTAGCGGCCAAGAGACCCAGTACTTC.

The V gene is TRBV6-5, the J gene TRBJ1-4; D unresolved. The germline V gene encodes CDR1 MNHEY and CDR2 SVGAGI. The CDR3 has 13 residues. V lost 1 base and J 3 bases, leaving 3 bases between the germline ends. The CDR3 nucleotides read TGTGCCAGCAGTTACTGGGCTAATGAAAAACTGTTTTTT. This gives the protein CASSYWANEKLFF.

The V gene is TRBV27, the J gene TRBJ2-7; TRBD1 might be the D (5 bases). The CDR3 covers 15 residues. CDR1 MNHEY and CDR2 SMNVEV come from the germline V gene (reference sequence). Trimming shortened V by 3 bases and J by 2 bases, and 14 bases separated the two germline ends. CDR3 protein: CASSLLSLGPYEQYF. For the CDR3, the DNA is TGTGCCAGCAGTTTGTTGAGTTTGGGGCCCTACGAGCAGTACTTC.

The chain couples TRBV2 to TRBJ2-1; the match to TRBD2 covers 7 bases. The CDR3 runs to 17 residues. The ends lost 7 bases at V and 7 bases at J; junction bases unmatched: 19. Germline V gene data show CDR1 as SNHLY and CDR2 as FYNNEI. CDR3 sequence (DNA): TGTGCCAGCACCCCCCCAGCGGGGTTAACCCGGCGTAATGAGCAGTTCTTC. Its translation is CASTPPAGLTRRNEQFF.

The chain recombines TRBV6-1 with TRBJ1-1; the D is unclear. CDR1 MNHNS and CDR2 SASEGT come from the germline V gene. The CDR3 loop spans 14 amino acids. Trimming took 6 bases from V and 2 from J, leaving 13 bases between them. CDR3 coding DNA: TGTGCCAGCAGCCCCCTCAGATTAAACACTGAAGCTTTCTTT. Its protein product is CASSPLRLNTEAFF.

This clone occurred once. The chain's CDR3 is CASSQIVSGGPNTDTQYF. Written as DNA, the CDR3 is TGCGCCAGCAGCCAAATTGTTAGCGGGGGGCCTAACACAGATACGCAGTATTTT. This chain joins TRBV4-1 and TRBJ2-3; 10 bases line up with TRBD2. CDR1 is MGHRA and CDR2 is YSYEKL in the germline V gene. Unmatched junction bases numbered 10, after V lost 2 bases and J lost 2 bases. The CDR3 spans 18 residues.

This clone was recorded a few times. V is TRBV19 and J is TRBJ1-1; no definite D call. CDR1 is LNHDA, CDR2 SQIVND, per germline (reference sequence). The CDR3 runs to 13 residues. V lost 3 bases, J lost 7 bases, and 12 bases lay in between. The CDR3 DNA is TGTGCCAGTAGTATGATCGGGAACGGTGAAGCTTTCTTT. Residues: CASSMIGNGEAFF.

The V gene is TRBV27, the J gene TRBJ1-2; D not certain. V lost 5 bases, J lost 8 bases, and 15 bases lay in between. The CDR3 is 13 residues long. The germline V gene has CDR1 MNHEY and CDR2 SMNVEV (reference sequence). CDR3 sequence reads: CASSLFPHDGYTF. DNA of the CDR3: TGTGCCAGCAGTCTCTTCCCCCATGACGGCTACACCTTC.

This sequence joins TRBV7-9 and TRBJ2-5; no clear D. Germline values: CDR1 SEHNR, CDR2 FQNEAQ (reference sequence). V was trimmed by 6 bases and J by 5 bases, leaving 4 bases between them. The CDR3 length is 10 residues. CDR3 in amino acids: CASSLETQYF. The CDR3 bases are TGTGCCAGCAGTTTGGAGACCCAGTACTTC.

The CDR3 is CASSRVGGDTQYF. CDR3 coding DNA: TGTGCCAGCAGCCGCGTGGGAGGAGATACGCAGTATTTT. The chain combines TRBV7-2 with TRBJ2-3; perhaps TRBD2 as D (6 bases). The CDR3 covers 13 residues. CDR1 is SGHTA and CDR2 is FQGNSA in the germline V gene. V was trimmed by 5 bases and J by 5 bases, leaving 11 bases between them.

This chain links TRBV7-2 with TRBJ2-3; D call uncertain. The CDR3 contains 14 residues. V gave up 1 base and J gave up 6 bases, with 11 bases separating them. Germline lookup yields CDR1 SGHTA and CDR2 FQGNSA. CDR3 sequence reads: CASSLELVADTQYF. The CDR3, as DNA: TGTGCCAGCAGCTTAGAATTGGTCGCCGATACGCAGTATTTT.

The chain joins TRBV2 to TRBJ1-2; the match to TRBD1 covers 7 bases. Trimming at V came to 7 bases and at J to 0 bases, leaving 5 bases not matched to a gene. Germline lookup yields CDR1 SNHLY and CDR2 FYNNEI. CDR3 size: 14 residues. CDR3: CASKRTGSNYGYTF. The CDR3 DNA sequence: TGTGCCAGCAAGCGGACAGGTTCTAACTATGGCTACACCTTC. Looking up the rest from reference TRBV2 and TRBJ1-2 gives the full variable domain: EPEVTQTPSHQVTQMGQEVILRCVPISNHLYFYWYRQILGQKVEFLVSFYNNEISEKSEIFDDQFSVERPDGSNFTLKIRSTKLEDSAMYFCASKRTGSNYGYTFGSGTRLTVV.

This clone was seen more than once but under ten times. This chain uses TRBV6-5 with TRBJ2-3; D assignment may be TRBD1 or TRBD2 (5 bases each). The CDR3 contains 15 residues. V was cut by 5 bases and J by 4 bases, with 16 bases left in between. Germline CDR1 is MNHEY and CDR2 is SVGAGI. CDR3 bases: TGTGCCAGCAGTCGCAAGCCAGGGCGGGCAGATACGCAGTATTTT. The encoded protein is CASSRKPGRADTQYF.

V is TRBV28 and J is TRBJ2-6; 8 bases map to TRBD1. The trim removed 5 bases at V and 2 bases at J, leaving 11 bases unmatched. CDR1 MDHEN and CDR2 SYDVKM come from the germline V gene. This CDR3 spans 18 amino acids. The CDR3: CASSPGQGASAGANVLTF. Written as DNA, the CDR3 is TGTGCCAGCAGTCCAGGGCAGGGGGCTTCAGCTGGGGCCAACGTCCTGACTTTC.

The chain joins TRBV10-1 to TRBJ2-3, with TRBD2 matching over 9 bases. This CDR3 has 15 residues. V shed 10 bases, J shed 3 bases, and the junction held 11 bases outside the gene matches. CDR1 and CDR2 from the germline V gene are WNHNN and SYGVQD (reference sequence). The CDR3 region has the DNA TGCGCCACCCCGACTAGCGGAACATCTACAGATACGCAGTATTTT. Amino acid sequence: CATPTSGTSTDTQYF.

This clone was counted a few times. The CDR3 DNA reads TGTGCCAGCAGTCCCCCCGCCGGGACAGGTGTTGAAGAGCAGTTCTTC. It specifies CASSPPAGTGVEEQFF. The chain uses TRBV2 and TRBJ2-1; TRBD1 aligns across 8 bases. Trimming removed 5 bases from V and 10 bases from J; junction bases left unmatched: 16. This CDR3 is built from 16 residues. Germline CDR1 is SNHLY and CDR2 is FYNNEI.